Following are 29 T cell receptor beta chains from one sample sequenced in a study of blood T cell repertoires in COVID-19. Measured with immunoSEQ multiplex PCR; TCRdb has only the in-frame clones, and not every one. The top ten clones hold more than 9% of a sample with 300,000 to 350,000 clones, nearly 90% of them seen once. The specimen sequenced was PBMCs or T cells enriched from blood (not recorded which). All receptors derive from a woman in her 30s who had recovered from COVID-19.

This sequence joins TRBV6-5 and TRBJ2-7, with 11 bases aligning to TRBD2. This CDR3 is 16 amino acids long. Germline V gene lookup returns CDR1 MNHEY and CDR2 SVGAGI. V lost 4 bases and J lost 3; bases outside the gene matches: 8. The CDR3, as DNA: TGTGCCAGCAGTTCCACGACTAGCGGGACCAACTACGAGCAGTACTTC. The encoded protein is CASSSTTSGTNYEQYF.

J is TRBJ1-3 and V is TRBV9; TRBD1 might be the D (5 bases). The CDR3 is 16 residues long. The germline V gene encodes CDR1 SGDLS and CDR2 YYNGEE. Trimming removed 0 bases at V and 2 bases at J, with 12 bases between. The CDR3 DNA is TGTGCCAGCAGCGTAGTCAGCGGGGGTCCTGGAAACACCATATATTTT. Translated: CASSVVSGGPGNTIYF.

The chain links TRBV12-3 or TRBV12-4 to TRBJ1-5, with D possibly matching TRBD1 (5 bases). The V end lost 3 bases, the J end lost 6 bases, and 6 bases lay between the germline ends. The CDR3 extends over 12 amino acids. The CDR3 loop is CASSFQGQPQHF. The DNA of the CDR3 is TGTGCCAGCAGTTTCCAGGGTCAGCCCCAGCATTTT.

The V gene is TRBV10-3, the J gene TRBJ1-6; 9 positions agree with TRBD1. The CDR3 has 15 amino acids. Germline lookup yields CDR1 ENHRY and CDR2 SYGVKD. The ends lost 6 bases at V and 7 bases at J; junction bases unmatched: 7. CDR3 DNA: TGTGCCATCAGACTCCGGGACAGGGAGAATTCACCCCTCCACTTT. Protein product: CAIRLRDRENSPLHF.

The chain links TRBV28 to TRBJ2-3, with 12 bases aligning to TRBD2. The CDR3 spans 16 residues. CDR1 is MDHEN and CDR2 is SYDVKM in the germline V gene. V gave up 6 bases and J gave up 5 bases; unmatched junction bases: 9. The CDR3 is CASSPRLAGVGDTQYF. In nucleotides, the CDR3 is TGTGCCAGCAGCCCCCGACTAGCGGGAGTGGGAGATACGCAGTATTTT.

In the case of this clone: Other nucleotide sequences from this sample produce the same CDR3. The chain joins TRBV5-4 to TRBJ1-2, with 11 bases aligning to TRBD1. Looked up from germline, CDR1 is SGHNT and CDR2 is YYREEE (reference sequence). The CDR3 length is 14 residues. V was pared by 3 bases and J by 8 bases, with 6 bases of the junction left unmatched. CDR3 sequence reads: CASSSDRGLGGYTF. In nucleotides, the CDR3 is TGTGCCAGCAGCTCGGACAGGGGGCTTGGGGGCTACACCTTC.

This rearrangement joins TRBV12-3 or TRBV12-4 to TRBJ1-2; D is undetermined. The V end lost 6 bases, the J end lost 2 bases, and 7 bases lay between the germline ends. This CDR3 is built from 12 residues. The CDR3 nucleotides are TGTGCCAGCAGCGAGGGAAACTATGGCTACACCTTC. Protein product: CASSEGNYGYTF.

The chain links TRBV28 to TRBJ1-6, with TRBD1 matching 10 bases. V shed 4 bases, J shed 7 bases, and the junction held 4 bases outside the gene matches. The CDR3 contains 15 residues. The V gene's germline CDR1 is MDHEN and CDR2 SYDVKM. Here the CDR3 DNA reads TGTGCCAGCAGTTCCGGGACAGGGGACAATTCACCCCTCCACTTT. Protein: CASSSGTGDNSPLHF.

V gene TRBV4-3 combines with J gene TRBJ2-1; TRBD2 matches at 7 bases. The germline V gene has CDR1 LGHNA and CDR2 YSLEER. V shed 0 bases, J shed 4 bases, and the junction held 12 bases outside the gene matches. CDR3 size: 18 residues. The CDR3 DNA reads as TGCGCCAGCAGCCAAGAACATTTTGGGCTAGCGGAATACAATGAGCAGTTCTTC. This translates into CASSQEHFGLAEYNEQFF.

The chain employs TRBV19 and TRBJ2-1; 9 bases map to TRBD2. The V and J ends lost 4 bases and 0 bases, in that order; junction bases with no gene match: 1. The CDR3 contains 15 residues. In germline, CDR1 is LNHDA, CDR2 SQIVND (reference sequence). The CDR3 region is CASSNSGSSYNEQFF. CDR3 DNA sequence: TGTGCCAGTAGTAATAGCGGGAGCTCCTACAATGAGCAGTTCTTC.

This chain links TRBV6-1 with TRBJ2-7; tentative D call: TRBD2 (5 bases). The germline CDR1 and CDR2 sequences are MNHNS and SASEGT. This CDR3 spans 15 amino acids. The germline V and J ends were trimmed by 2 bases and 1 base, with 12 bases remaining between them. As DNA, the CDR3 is TGTGCCAGCAGTGAAAGTGAGGGCGCGTCCTACGAGCAGTACTTC. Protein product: CASSESEGASYEQYF.

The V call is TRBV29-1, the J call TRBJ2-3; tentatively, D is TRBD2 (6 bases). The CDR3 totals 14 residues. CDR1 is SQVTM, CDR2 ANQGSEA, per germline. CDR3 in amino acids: CSPWAGLGTDTQYF. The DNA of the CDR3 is TGCAGTCCTTGGGCGGGATTGGGGACAGATACGCAGTATTTT.

CDR3 loop: CASSPRGGGEGYTF. The CDR3 nucleotides are TGTGCCAGCAGCCCCCGCGGTGGGGGGGAGGGCTACACCTTC. V is TRBV3-1 (or the pseudogene TRBV3-2) and J is TRBJ1-2; a possible D gene is TRBD1 (5 bases). The CDR3 runs to 14 residues. Germline CDR1 is LGHDT and CDR2 is YNNKEL (reference sequence). The V end lost 4 bases, the J end lost 8 bases, and 17 bases lay between the germline ends.

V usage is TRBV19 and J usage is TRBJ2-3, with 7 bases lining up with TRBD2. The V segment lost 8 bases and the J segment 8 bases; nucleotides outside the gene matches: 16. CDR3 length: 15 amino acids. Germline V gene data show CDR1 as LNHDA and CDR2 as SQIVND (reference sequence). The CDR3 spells CASDVGEGLFATQYF. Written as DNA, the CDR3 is TGTGCCAGTGATGTAGGGGAGGGTCTTTTTGCTACGCAGTATTTT.

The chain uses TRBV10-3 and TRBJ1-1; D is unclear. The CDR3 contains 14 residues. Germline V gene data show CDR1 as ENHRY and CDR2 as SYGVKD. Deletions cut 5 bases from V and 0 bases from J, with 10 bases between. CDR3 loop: CAISSGELNTEAFF. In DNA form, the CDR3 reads TGTGCCATCAGTTCCGGGGAACTGAACACTGAAGCTTTCTTT.

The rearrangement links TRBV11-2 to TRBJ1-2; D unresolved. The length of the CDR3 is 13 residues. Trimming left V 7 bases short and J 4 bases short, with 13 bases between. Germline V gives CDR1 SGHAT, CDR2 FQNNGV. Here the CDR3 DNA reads TGTGCCAGCAACCCCGCGCCCTCCTATGGCTACACCTTC. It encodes CASNPAPSYGYTF.

The CDR3 sequence: CASSLVLGGRRGTDTQYF. The CDR3 DNA follows: TGCGCCAGCAGCTTGGTACTTGGAGGGAGACGCGGCACAGATACGCAGTATTTT. The chain has TRBV5-1 and TRBJ2-3; a possible D gene is TRBD2 (6 bases). The germline gives CDR1 SGHRS, CDR2 YFSETQ. The CDR3 sequence is 18 residues long. V was clipped by 0 bases and J by 1 base, with 18 bases between them. The full variable domain, in which reference TRBV5-1 and TRBJ2-3 provide the parts outside the CDR3, is KAGVTQTPRYLIKTRGQQVTLSCSPISGHRSVSWYQQTPGQGLQFLFEYFSETQRNKGNFPGRFSGRQFSNSRSEMNVSTLELGDSALYLCASSLVLGGRRGTDTQYFGPGTRLTVL.

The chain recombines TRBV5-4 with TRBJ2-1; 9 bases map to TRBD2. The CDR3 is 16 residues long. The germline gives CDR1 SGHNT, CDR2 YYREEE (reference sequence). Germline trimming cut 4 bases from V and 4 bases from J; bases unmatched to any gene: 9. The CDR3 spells CASSRDLAGSYNEQFF. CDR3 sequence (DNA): TGTGCCAGCAGCCGGGACCTAGCGGGGAGTTACAATGAGCAGTTCTTC.

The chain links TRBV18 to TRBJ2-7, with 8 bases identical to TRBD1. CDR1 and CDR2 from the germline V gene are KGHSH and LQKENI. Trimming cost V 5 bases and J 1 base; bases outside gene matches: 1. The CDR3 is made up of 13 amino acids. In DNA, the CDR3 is TGTGCCAGCTCAGACAGGGGTTCCTACGAGCAGTACTTC. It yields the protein CASSDRGSYEQYF.

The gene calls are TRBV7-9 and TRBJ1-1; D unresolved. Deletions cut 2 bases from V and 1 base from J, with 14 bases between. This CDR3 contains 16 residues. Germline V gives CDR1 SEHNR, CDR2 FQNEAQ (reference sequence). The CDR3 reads CASSLSRVQRNTEAFF. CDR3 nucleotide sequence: TGTGCCAGCAGCTTATCACGGGTTCAGAGGAACACTGAAGCTTTCTTT.

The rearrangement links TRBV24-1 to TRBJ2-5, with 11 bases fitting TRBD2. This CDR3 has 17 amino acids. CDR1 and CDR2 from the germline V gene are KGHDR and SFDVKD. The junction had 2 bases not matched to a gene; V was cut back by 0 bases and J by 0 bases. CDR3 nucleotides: TGTGCCACCAGTGATTTGCCGGGACTAGCGGACCAAGAGACCCAGTACTTC. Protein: CATSDLPGLADQETQYF.

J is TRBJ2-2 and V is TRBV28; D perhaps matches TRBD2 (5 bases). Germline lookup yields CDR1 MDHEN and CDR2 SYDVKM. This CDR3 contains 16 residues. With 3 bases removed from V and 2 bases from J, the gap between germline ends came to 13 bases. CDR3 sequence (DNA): TGTGCCAGCAGTTTGTTTCTGACTAAAAACACCGGGGAGCTGTTTTTT. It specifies CASSLFLTKNTGELFF.

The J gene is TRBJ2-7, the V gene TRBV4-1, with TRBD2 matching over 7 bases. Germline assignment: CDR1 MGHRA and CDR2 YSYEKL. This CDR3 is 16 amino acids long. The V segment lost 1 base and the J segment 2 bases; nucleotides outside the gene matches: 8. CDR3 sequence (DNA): TGCGCCAGCAGCCAAGTTACCAGCGGGAAAACCTACGAGCAGTACTTC. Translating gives CASSQVTSGKTYEQYF.

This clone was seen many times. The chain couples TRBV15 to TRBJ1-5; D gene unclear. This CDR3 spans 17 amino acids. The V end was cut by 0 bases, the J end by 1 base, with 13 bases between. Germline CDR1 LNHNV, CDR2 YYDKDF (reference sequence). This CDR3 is CATSRESAGKSNQPQHF. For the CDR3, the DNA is TGTGCCACCAGCAGAGAGTCAGCGGGGAAGAGCAATCAGCCCCAGCATTTT.

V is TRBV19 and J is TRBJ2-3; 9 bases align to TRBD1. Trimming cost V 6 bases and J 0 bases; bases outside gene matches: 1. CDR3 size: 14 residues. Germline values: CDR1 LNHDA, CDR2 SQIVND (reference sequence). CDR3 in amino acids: CASSGTGSTDTQYF. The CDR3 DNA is TGTGCCAGTAGCGGGACAGGGAGCACAGATACGCAGTATTTT.

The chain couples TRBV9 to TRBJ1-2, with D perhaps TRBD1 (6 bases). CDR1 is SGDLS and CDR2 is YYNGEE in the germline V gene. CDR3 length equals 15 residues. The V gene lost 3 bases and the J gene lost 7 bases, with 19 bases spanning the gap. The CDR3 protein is CASSARQGGLTGYTF. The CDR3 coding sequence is TGTGCCAGCAGCGCCAGGCAAGGGGGTTTGACTGGCTACACCTTC.

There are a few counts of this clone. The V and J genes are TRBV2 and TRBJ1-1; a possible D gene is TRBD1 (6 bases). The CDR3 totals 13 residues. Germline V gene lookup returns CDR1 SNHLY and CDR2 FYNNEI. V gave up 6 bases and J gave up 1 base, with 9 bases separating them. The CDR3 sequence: CASRDRKNTEAFF. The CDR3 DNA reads TGTGCCAGCAGGGACAGAAAGAACACTGAAGCTTTCTTT. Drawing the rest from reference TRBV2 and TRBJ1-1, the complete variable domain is EPEVTQTPSHQVTQMGQEVILRCVPISNHLYFYWYRQILGQKVEFLVSFYNNEISEKSEIFDDQFSVERPDGSNFTLKIRSTKLEDSAMYFCASRDRKNTEAFFGQGTRLTVV.

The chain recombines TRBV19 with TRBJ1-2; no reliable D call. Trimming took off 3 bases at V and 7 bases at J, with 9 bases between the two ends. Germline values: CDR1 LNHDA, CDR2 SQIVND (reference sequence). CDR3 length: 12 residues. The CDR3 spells CASSMGGVGYTF. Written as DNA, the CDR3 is TGTGCCAGTAGTATGGGAGGAGTTGGCTACACCTTC.

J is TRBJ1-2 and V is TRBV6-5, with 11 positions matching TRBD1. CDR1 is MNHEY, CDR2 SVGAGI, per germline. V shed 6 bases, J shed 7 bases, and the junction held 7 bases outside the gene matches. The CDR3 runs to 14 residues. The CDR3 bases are TGTGCCAGCAGACTGGGGACAGGGGGTTCTGGCTACACCTTC. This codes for CASRLGTGGSGYTF.